The 26 T cell receptor beta chains reported below all come from one sample, sequenced in a study of blood T cell repertoires in COVID-19. This table comes from immunoSEQ multiplex PCR, and its TCRdb copy is limited to in-frame clones, with some not included. The sample has about 280,000 clones, roughly 85% seen once. The sample was peripheral blood. Every receptor here comes from a man over 45 with active or convalescent COVID-19.

V gene TRBV12-5 combines with J gene TRBJ1-5; 8 bases match TRBD1. J was trimmed by 0 bases and V by 3 bases; bases with no gene match: 13. Per germline, CDR1 LGHNT and CDR2 FRNRAP. CDR3 length: 19 residues. For the CDR3, the DNA is TGTGCTAGTGGTTTCTTTCCCGGGACAGGCCCCTATAGCAATCAGCCCCAGCATTTT. Protein sequence: CASGFFPGTGPYSNQPQHF.

This sequence joins TRBV19 and TRBJ1-2; D might be TRBD1 (5 bases). Trimming shortened V by 8 bases and J by 3 bases, and 10 bases separated the two germline ends. CDR1 and CDR2 (germline): LNHDA, SQIVND (reference sequence). The CDR3 loop spans 12 amino acids. CDR3 nucleotides: TGTGCCAGTCGCCGGGGGGACTATGGCTACACCTTC. It translates to CASRRGDYGYTF.

The chain has TRBV5-1 and TRBJ1-4; 9 positions match TRBD1. CDR1 and CDR2 (germline): SGHRS, YFSETQ. The CDR3 runs 14 residues. V trimming: 4 bases; J trimming: 6 bases; junction bases outside the gene matches: 4. Here the CDR3 DNA reads TGCGCCAGCAGCGAGGACAGGGGTGATGAAAAACTGTTTTTT. It is translated as CASSEDRGDEKLFF. Full variable domain (remainder filled in from reference TRBV5-1 and TRBJ1-4): KAGVTQTPRYLIKTRGQQVTLSCSPISGHRSVSWYQQTPGQGLQFLFEYFSETQRNKGNFPGRFSGRQFSNSRSEMNVSTLELGDSALYLCASSEDRGDEKLFFGSGTQLSVL.

This clone was recorded at least ten times. The V gene is TRBV1, the J gene TRBJ2-7; the tabulated D call, TRBD2, remains unverified against the DNA. TRBV1 is described as a pseudogene. The CDR3 is 14 amino acids. In nucleotides, the CDR3 is TGCACCAGCCGGACTAGCGGGGGCCCTTACGAGCAGTACTTC. Protein: CTSRTSGGPYEQYF.

This chain links TRBV27 with TRBJ2-7; possible D gene TRBD2, 6 bases. The germline V and J ends were trimmed by 0 bases and 6 bases, with 12 bases remaining between them. From germline, CDR1 is MNHEY and CDR2 SMNVEV (reference sequence). The CDR3 has 14 amino acids. CDR3 sequence (DNA): TGTGCCAGCAGTTTATCGGTCTGGGGGGTCGAGCAGTACTTC. It yields the protein CASSLSVWGVEQYF.

The rearrangement links TRBV3-1 (or the pseudogene TRBV3-2) to TRBJ2-2; 10 bases agree with TRBD2. Germline lookup yields CDR1 LGHDT and CDR2 YNNKEL (reference sequence). The V segment lost 1 base and the J segment 7 bases; nucleotides outside the gene matches: 9. The CDR3 is 17 amino acids. The CDR3 spells CASSQASGLAVHGELFF. CDR3 nucleotide sequence: TGTGCCAGCAGCCAAGCGAGCGGACTAGCGGTTCACGGGGAGCTGTTTTTT.

This clone was seen a single time. The chain links TRBV4-1 to TRBJ2-1; the D gene is possibly TRBD2 (5 bases). This CDR3 is 16 amino acids long. Trimming stripped 4 bases from V and 9 bases from J, with 22 bases between. Germline CDR1 MGHRA, CDR2 YSYEKL. This CDR3 is CASSPGVVALRGEQFF. CDR3 sequence (DNA): TGCGCCAGCAGCCCCGGGGTAGTAGCCCTCCGCGGTGAGCAGTTCTTC.

The chain employs TRBV6-4 and TRBJ1-6; the D is unclear. Trimming pared 7 bases from V and 6 bases from J, leaving 16 bases between. Germline assignment: CDR1 MRHNA and CDR2 SNTAGT. The CDR3 totals 15 residues. CDR3: CASTNINSPNSPLHF. The CDR3 region has the DNA TGTGCCAGCACCAACATTAACAGTCCTAATTCACCCCTCCACTTT.

This rearrangement joins TRBV10-3 to TRBJ2-5; possible D gene TRBD2, 5 bases. Germline CDR1 and CDR2: ENHRY and SYGVKD. The CDR3 is made up of 13 amino acids. Trimming pared 6 bases from V and 5 bases from J, leaving 13 bases between. The CDR3 protein is CAIRIREAETQYF. The CDR3 nucleotides read TGTGCCATCAGGATCCGGGAAGCCGAGACCCAGTACTTC.

J is TRBJ2-7 and V is TRBV10-3; tentative D call: TRBD2 (6 bases). From germline, CDR1 is ENHRY and CDR2 SYGVKD. Trimming shortened V by 3 bases and J by 4 bases, and 25 bases separated the two germline ends. This CDR3 is 18 amino acids long. This CDR3 reads CAISDSGGAPGLLYEQYF. The CDR3 bases are TGTGCCATCAGTGATTCGGGCGGCGCACCGGGACTTCTTTACGAGCAGTACTTC.

The chain recombines TRBV7-6 with TRBJ2-1; 9 bases match TRBD2. Per the germline V gene, CDR1 is SGHVS and CDR2 is FNYEAQ. This CDR3 contains 16 residues. With V trimmed by 5 bases and J by 4 bases, 9 bases remained unmatched. The CDR3 DNA reads as TGTGCCAGCAGCCGCGGGGGGGCGGGAGGTTACAATGAGCAGTTCTTC. Protein: CASSRGGAGGYNEQFF.

The genes are TRBV4-2 and TRBJ1-4; D gene unclear. Germline V CDR1 and CDR2: LGHNA, YNFKEQ. This CDR3 contains 16 residues. V lost 1 base to trimming and J lost 3 bases, with 12 bases between them. CDR3 in DNA: TGTGCCAGCAGCCAAGTTCGAGCACAGTCTAATGAAAAACTGTTTTTT. It yields the protein CASSQVRAQSNEKLFF.

The chain couples TRBV11-1 to TRBJ2-7, with D tentatively TRBD1 (6 bases). CDR1 and CDR2 from the germline V gene are SGHAT and FQDESV (reference sequence). V lost 5 bases and J 7 bases, leaving 18 bases between the germline ends. CDR3 length equals 14 residues. CDR3 nucleotides: TGTGCCAGCAGCATGGGGGCAGGGTCGAGTGAGCAGTACTTC. Residues: CASSMGAGSSEQYF.

The CDR3 sequence is CASSQDATGYGLEQYF. The CDR3 coding sequence is TGCGCCAGCAGCCAAGATGCGACAGGGTACGGTTTGGAGCAGTACTTC. The chain uses TRBV4-3 and TRBJ2-7, with 7 bases identical to TRBD1. Per germline, CDR1 LGHNA and CDR2 YSLEER. The CDR3 extends over 16 amino acids. With 0 bases clipped from V and 7 bases from J, the junction kept 12 bases outside the gene matches.

This chain joins TRBV19 and TRBJ2-5; D call uncertain. CDR3 length: 13 residues. In germline, CDR1 is LNHDA, CDR2 SQIVND (reference sequence). V lost 1 base, J lost 5 bases, and 8 bases lay in between. The CDR3 here is CASSIVPAETQYF. The CDR3 DNA sequence: TGTGCCAGTAGTATAGTTCCAGCGGAGACCCAGTACTTC.

The chain has TRBV3-1 (or the pseudogene TRBV3-2) and TRBJ2-1, with unresolved D. The CDR3 totals 12 residues. V shed 2 bases and J shed 6 bases, with 5 bases lying between them. The germline V gene has CDR1 LGHDT and CDR2 YNNKEL (reference sequence). The CDR3 nucleotides are TGTGCCAGCAGCCAATTCTCCAATGAGCAGTTCTTC. Its translation: CASSQFSNEQFF.

This clone was detected only once. The gene calls are TRBV4-3 and TRBJ1-4; weak D call: TRBD1 (5 bases). V lost 0 bases to trimming and J lost 4 bases, with 24 bases between them. The CDR3 has 20 residues. Germline V gene data show CDR1 as LGHNA and CDR2 as YSLEER. CDR3 sequence reads: CASSQDLWSGSSGGNEKLFF. CDR3 DNA: TGCGCCAGCAGCCAAGATCTCTGGAGCGGGTCCTCCGGGGGTAATGAAAAACTGTTTTTT.

In nucleotides, the CDR3 is TGCAGCGCTGGACAGTTGAACACTGAAGCTTTCTTT. Its translation is CSAGQLNTEAFF. This chain joins TRBV29-1 and TRBJ1-1, with D possibly being TRBD1 (6 bases). Trimming stripped 7 bases from V and 0 bases from J, with 9 bases between. This CDR3 region has 12 residues. Germline assignment: CDR1 SQVTM and CDR2 ANQGSEA.

The table lists this clone with a count of one. The chain employs TRBV19 and TRBJ2-3; 15 bases are a match to TRBD2. Germline trimming cut 4 bases from V and 0 bases from J; bases unmatched to any gene: 2. From germline, CDR1 is LNHDA and CDR2 SQIVND (reference sequence). The CDR3 covers 17 residues. The CDR3 loop is CASSRTSGRASTDTQYF. CDR3 in DNA: TGTGCCAGTAGTAGGACTAGCGGGAGGGCAAGCACAGATACGCAGTATTTT.

The J gene is TRBJ1-1, the V gene TRBV19, with 8 bases matching TRBD1. The germline V gene encodes CDR1 LNHDA and CDR2 SQIVND (reference sequence). The CDR3 is 13 residues long. V lost 9 bases to trimming and J lost 5 bases; unmatched junction nucleotides: 8. In DNA form, the CDR3 reads TGTGCCAGCTCCGACAGGGGATGGACTGAAGCTTTCTTT. Residues: CASSDRGWTEAFF.

The V and J genes are TRBV14 and TRBJ2-3; 7 positions match TRBD2. Germline lookup yields CDR1 SGHDN and CDR2 FVKESK. This CDR3 has 19 residues. V lost 1 base to trimming and J lost 4 bases; unmatched junction nucleotides: 17. The CDR3 spells CASSQGHLTSDLRADTQYF. The CDR3 nucleotides read TGTGCCAGCAGCCAAGGACACCTTACTAGCGACCTTCGGGCAGATACGCAGTATTTT.

The chain recombines TRBV28 with TRBJ2-7; 7 positions match TRBD1. Trimming removed 7 bases from V and 1 base from J; junction bases left unmatched: 4. The germline V gene has CDR1 MDHEN and CDR2 SYDVKM. The CDR3 consists of 13 residues. CDR3: CASTIQGSYEQYF. CDR3 nucleotides: TGTGCCAGCACGATACAGGGGTCCTACGAGCAGTACTTC.

The J gene is TRBJ2-3, the V gene TRBV4-3, with 7 bases identical to TRBD2. The CDR3 is made up of 17 amino acids. The germline V gene has CDR1 LGHNA and CDR2 YSLEER. V dropped 1 base and J dropped 3; count of bases not matched to a gene: 10. The CDR3 here is CASSQGPAGARTDTQYF. The CDR3, as DNA: TGCGCCAGCAGCCAAGGACCCGCGGGAGCACGTACAGATACGCAGTATTTT.

The chain couples TRBV3-1 (or the pseudogene TRBV3-2) to TRBJ1-1; D not certain. The ends were cut back, 1 base at V and 0 bases at J, with 9 bases in the middle. Germline CDR1 is LGHDT and CDR2 is YNNKEL (reference sequence). CDR3 length equals 15 residues. In DNA, the CDR3 is TGTGCCAGCAGCCAAGTGGGGAGCATGAACACTGAAGCTTTCTTT. Translation gives CASSQVGSMNTEAFF.

The rearrangement links TRBV5-1 to TRBJ2-5; TRBD2 matches at 9 bases. Germline-derived CDR1 and CDR2 are SGHRS and YFSETQ. The V segment lost 4 bases and the J segment 5 bases; nucleotides outside the gene matches: 9. The CDR3 sequence is 15 residues long. The CDR3 sequence: CASSPSGGRVETQYF. As DNA, the CDR3 is TGCGCCAGCAGCCCCTCGGGCGGGAGGGTGGAGACCCAGTACTTC.

There are a few counts of this clone. The J gene is TRBJ2-1, the V gene TRBV5-4; TRBD2 agrees at 10 bases. Trimming at V came to 2 bases and at J to 7 bases, leaving 12 bases not matched to a gene. The CDR3 spans 17 residues. In germline, CDR1 is SGHNT, CDR2 YYREEE (reference sequence). The CDR3 coding sequence is TGTGCCAGCAGCTTCAACTTAATGGGACTAGCGCCAAATGAGCAGTTCTTC. It is translated as CASSFNLMGLAPNEQFF.